This T cell receptor (beta chain) was recorded in a study of CD8+ T cells in alopecia areata. Broader study findings: Normal skin's resident alphabeta T cells are also sequenced in scalp samples. Normal scalp showed lower clonality than lesional scalp, especially alopecia totalis/universalis.

It was from alopecia areata patients that lesional scalp punch biopsies and peripheral blood were collected. In this sample, this clone is medium-sized. Its antigen is currently unknown. Sequencing relied on a cDNA template that was reverse transcribed from extracted RNA. TCRdb's table, derived via immunoSEQ multiplex PCR, lists solely in-frame clones and lacks some. The sample consists of 65,000 to 95,000 clones, roughly 47% of them appearing once. V was trimmed by 3 bases and J by 5 bases, leaving 12 bases between them. CDR3 length equals 13 residues. Germline assignment: CDR1 SGHDT and CDR2 YYEEEE. This chain links TRBV5-6 with TRBJ2-7, with D perhaps matching TRBD1 (5 bases). The specimen was NKG2D-high CD8+ T cells sorted from blood. This TCR came from a human donor with alopecia areata. As DNA, the CDR3 is TGTGCCAGCAGCTGGGCGACAGTCCACGAGCAGTACTTC. Translated, it gives CASSWATVHEQYF.